These T cell receptor beta chains were read from a single sample in a study of blood T cell repertoires in COVID-19. TCRdb's table, derived via immunoSEQ multiplex PCR, lists solely in-frame clones and lacks some. The table has under 250,000 clones, 80% to 95% seen once. Sequenced sample: peripheral blood. The receptor set was obtained from a man aged 60 to 75 with COVID-19, enrolled during active disease. Each CDR3 is given with its conserved first and last residue. A D gene is named only where the DNA matches it firmly. Clone sizes are given selectively: once, few, many, or a class where the clone is expanded.

J,V,size,D,DNA,CDR3
TRBJ2-1,TRBV10-1,-,-,TGCGCCAGCAGTGAGAGACTAGTTCGAGGCACCCATGAGCAGTTCTTC,CASSERLVRGTHEQFF
TRBJ2-7,TRBV7-2,-,TRBD2,TGTGCCAGCAGCTTAATGGGAAACCTAGCGGGAGCCTACGAGCAGTACTTC,CASSLMGNLAGAYEQYF
TRBJ1-2,TRBV28,-,-,TGTGCCAGCAGTTCCATTGGGGGCGCCTTTTTTGGGCCTAACTATGGCTACACCTTC,CASSSIGGAFFGPNYGYTF
TRBJ1-2,TRBV2,-,-,TGTGCCAGCAGAATGGGCCCGAACTATGGCTACACCTTC,CASRMGPNYGYTF
TRBJ2-1,TRBV27,-,TRBD1,TGTGCCAGCAGTTTAGCTCCCGGGACAGGGGGCAATGAGCAGTTCTTC,CASSLAPGTGGNEQFF
TRBJ2-7,TRBV2,-,-,TGTGCCAGCAGTGGTAGGGGGACTACCACCATACACGAGCAGTACTTC,CASSGRGTTTIHEQYF
TRBJ1-2,TRBV5-4,-,-,TGTGCCAGCAGCTTGATCAGGCCAGCTAACTATGGCTACACCTTC,CASSLIRPANYGYTF
TRBJ2-6,TRBV4-1,-,TRBD2,TGCGCCAGCACCCCCGGGGGGGGCTCTGGGGCCAACGTCCTGACTTTC,CASTPGGGSGANVLTF
TRBJ2-7,TRBV2,-,-,TGTGCCAGCGGGTTTGGACAAGGGTCCTTCTACGAGCAGTACTTC,CASGFGQGSFYEQYF
TRBJ2-2,TRBV4-2,-,TRBD1,TGTGCCAGCAGCCAAGGATCAGGGGGAAACACCGGGGAGCTGTTTTTT,CASSQGSGGNTGELFF
TRBJ1-5,TRBV19,-,TRBD1,TGTGCCAGTAGTCAGGGGGCCAGCAATCAGCCCCAGCATTTT,CASSQGASNQPQHF
TRBJ1-1,TRBV6-2/TRBV6-3,once,-,TGTGCCAGCAGTCCACTTTTTCAGGGGACGGTTGAAGCTTTCTTT,CASSPLFQGTVEAFF
TRBJ2-5,TRBV24-1,-,-,TGTGCCACTAGTGAGCGCAACCGGGACATAAGATACCAAGAGACCCAGTACTTC,CATSERNRDIRYQETQYF
TRBJ1-2,TRBV19,-,-,TGTGCCAGTAGTATGTCCGGGACCCAAAGGAGGGATGGCTACACCTTC,CASSMSGTQRRDGYTF
TRBJ1-5,TRBV24-1,-,TRBD1,TGTGCCACCAGTGACCCAAGACAGGGGGCGAATCAGCCCCAGCATTTT,CATSDPRQGANQPQHF
TRBJ1-2,TRBV7-9,-,-,TGTGCCAGCAGCTTATCGCAGGGGAACTATGGCTACACCTTC,CASSLSQGNYGYTF
TRBJ2-7,TRBV6-2/TRBV6-3,-,-,TGTGCCAGCAGTTACTCGAGGTCCTACGAGCAGTACTTC,CASSYSRSYEQYF
TRBJ2-1,TRBV19,-,TRBD2,TGTGCCAGTAGTATAGATCGGGCTAGCGGGTACAATGAGCAGTTCTTC,CASSIDRASGYNEQFF
TRBJ2-3,TRBV5-1,-,-,TGCGCCAGCAGCCAAGCGGACGGTAGCACAGATACGCAGTATTTT,CASSQADGSTDTQYF
TRBJ2-3,TRBV27,-,-,TGTGCCAGCAGTTTTGGGTTGGGGGCTCGGACAGATACGCAGTATTTT,CASSFGLGARTDTQYF
TRBJ2-1,TRBV7-2,-,-,TGTGCCAGCAGCTTTCGGGGGAGCCAAGATCGAAGGTCCTACAATGAGCAGTTCTTC,CASSFRGSQDRRSYNEQFF
TRBJ1-4,TRBV7-3,once,TRBD1,TGTGCCAGCAGCTCCAGGGGGCGGGTTGAAAAACTGTTTTTT,CASSSRGRVEKLFF
TRBJ2-2,TRBV19,-,TRBD2,TGTGCCAGTACTCTAGAGCGGGGGACTATCACCGGGGAGCTGTTTTTT,CASTLERGTITGELFF
TRBJ2-2,TRBV29-1,once,-,TGCAGCGTTGAACGGGGGATCAACACCGGGGAGCTGTTTTTT,CSVERGINTGELFF
TRBJ1-5,TRBV27,-,TRBD1,TGTGCCAGCAGTCCATACAGGGGGGGCAATCAGCCCCAGCATTTT,CASSPYRGGNQPQHF
TRBJ1-1,TRBV15,-,-,TGTGCCACCAGCAGAGACCCGGGTTCGGGGACTGAAGCTTTCTTT,CATSRDPGSGTEAFF
TRBJ2-2,TRBV27,-,TRBD2,TGTGCCAGCAGTTTACTAGCGGGAGGGCCCGGGGCCGGGGAGCTGTTTTTT,CASSLLAGGPGAGELFF
TRBJ2-7,TRBV5-1,-,TRBD1,TGCGCCAGCAGCTTCGGGACAGGGACCTACGAGCAGTACTTC,CASSFGTGTYEQYF
TRBJ1-1,TRBV10-3,-,-,TGTGCCATCAGTGAAGTTCGGGGGACTGAAGCTTTCTTT,CAISEVRGTEAFF
TRBJ2-6,TRBV7-5,-,-,TGTGCCAGAAGCTTAGGTCACAGGGGCCAGAACTCTGGGGCCAACGTCCTGACTTTC,CARSLGHRGQNSGANVLTF
TRBJ2-7,TRBV18,once,TRBD1,TGTGCCAGCTCACCCTGGGCAGGGGGCATCAACGAGCAGTACTTC,CASSPWAGGINEQYF
TRBJ2-1,TRBV27,-,TRBD2,TGTGCCAGCAGTTTACTCCGGACTAGCGACAAGACGGATGAGCAGTTCTTC,CASSLLRTSDKTDEQFF
TRBJ2-5,TRBV7-9,-,TRBD2,TGTGCCAGCAGCTCACCGACTAGCGTAAAAGAGACCCAGTACTTC,CASSSPTSVKETQYF
TRBJ2-1,TRBV29-1,-,TRBD1,TGCAGCGTTGAAGGGACAGGGGGCGTCTACAATGAGCAGTTCTTC,CSVEGTGGVYNEQFF
TRBJ2-3,TRBV10-1,-,-,TGCGCCAGCAGTTCGACACGAACAAGCACAGATACGCAGTATTTT,CASSSTRTSTDTQYF
TRBJ2-5,TRBV28,-,TRBD2,TGTGCCAGCAGTTTCACTAGCGGGAGTCGTGAGACCCAGTACTTC,CASSFTSGSRETQYF
TRBJ2-1,TRBV7-9,-,TRBD1,TGTGCCAGCAGCACAAGTAGGGGGCACAATGAGCAGTTCTTC,CASSTSRGHNEQFF
TRBJ2-2,TRBV19,once,-,TGTGCCAGTAGGACAGGGAACACCGGGGAGCTGTTTTTT,CASRTGNTGELFF
TRBJ2-2,TRBV6-1,-,-,TGTGCCAGCAGTGAAGCCGGTCGAGCAGCAGGGAACACCGGGGAGCTGTTTTTT,CASSEAGRAAGNTGELFF
TRBJ1-6,TRBV7-9,-,-,TGTGCCAGCAGCCCAAATCAGGGGCATTCACCCCTCCACTTT,CASSPNQGHSPLHF
TRBJ2-4,TRBV9,-,-,TGTGCCAGCAGCAGCAACAGGTGGGCCCCGGACGGGATTCAGTACTTC,CASSSNRWAPDGIQYF
TRBJ1-1,TRBV30,-,-,TGTGCCTGGGGACCAGGGTATGAAGCTTTCTTT,CAWGPGYEAFF
TRBJ2-3,TRBV5-6,-,TRBD1,TGTGCCAGCAGCTTCGAACAGGGGGTTAGGGGCACAGATACGCAGTATTTT,CASSFEQGVRGTDTQYF
TRBJ1-4,TRBV28,-,TRBD1,TGTGCCAGCAGCATTAGAACAGGGGGCACTAATGAAAAACTGTTTTTT,CASSIRTGGTNEKLFF
TRBJ2-7,TRBV27,few,TRBD1,TGTGCCAGCAGTTTATCCCAGACAGGGACGAGGAGGTACTACGAGCAGTACTTC,CASSLSQTGTRRYYEQYF
TRBJ1-4,TRBV7-6,-,-,TGTGCCAGCAGCCCAAGGACACTTTTTAATGAAAAACTGTTTTTT,CASSPRTLFNEKLFF
TRBJ1-2,TRBV19,-,TRBD1,TGTGCCAGTAGTACTTCTACAGGGGGCTATGGCTACACCTTC,CASSTSTGGYGYTF
TRBJ1-4,TRBV6-1,once,-,TGTGCCAGCAGTGAAGGAGGAATAACTAATGAAAAACTGTTTTTT,CASSEGGITNEKLFF
TRBJ2-2,TRBV7-9,-,-,TGTGCCAGCAGCTCAACTTCGACAGGCTCTTGGGCGGGGGAGCTGTTTTTT,CASSSTSTGSWAGELFF
TRBJ2-2,TRBV15,-,-,TGTGCCACCAGCAGAGCCAGGGTACGCACCGGGGAGCTGTTTTTT,CATSRARVRTGELFF
TRBJ2-1,TRBV4-2,-,TRBD2,TGTGCCAGCAGCCAATCCAGCGGGATGTCCTACAATGAGCAGTTCTTC,CASSQSSGMSYNEQFF